The T cell receptor (beta chain) described here comes from a study of T cell changes during pregnancy in multiple sclerosis. Clones were sequenced by immunoSEQ multiplex PCR, and TCRdb holds only the in-frame ones, with some missing. The sample consists of approximately 61,000 clones, nearly 90% of them appearing once. Germline CDR1 and CDR2: SQVTM and ANQGSEA. Trimming pared 4 bases from V and 5 bases from J, leaving 14 bases between. This CDR3 region has 13 residues. The clonotype originates from a female donor with multiple sclerosis, enrolled in a pregnancy study. The chain has TRBV29-1 and TRBJ2-5; D is possibly TRBD1 (6 bases). The sample consisted of peripheral blood, taken in the first trimester of pregnancy. CDR3 residues: CSVGLQGWETQYF. The DNA for the CDR3 is TGCAGCGTTGGTCTACAGGGCTGGGAGACCCAGTACTTC.